This TCR beta chain derives from a study of cytomegalovirus exposure and HLA in healthy donors. Study at large: Early released data had about 85 million unique TCRs, all coming from HLA-typed donors. General observations from the study: Some highly shared sequence variants likely arose as a pipeline artifact. Across HLA loci, a later analysis found differing TCR association rates, with DRB1 most and HLA-C fewest.

Worth noting for this clone: Its target is not known.

PCR involved 60 Vbeta and 13 Jbeta primers. Libraries were prepared by immunoSEQ multiplex PCR; TCRdb keeps only in-frame clonotypes and omits some of them. Of around 170,000 clones listed, just over 75% were seen once; the top ten hold about 1.5%. The CDR3 has 14 residues. V lost 2 bases, J lost 0 bases, and 8 bases lay in between. Germline V gene data show CDR1 as SEHNR and CDR2 as FQNEAQ (reference sequence). V gene TRBV7-9 combines with J gene TRBJ2-7; TRBD2 might be the D (5 bases). The sequencing input was PBMCs. This sequence originates from a man younger than 35 in good health and CMV-seronegative. CDR3 sequence reads: CASSLTGSSYEQYF. In DNA, the CDR3 is TGTGCCAGCAGCTTAACGGGAAGCTCCTACGAGCAGTACTTC.